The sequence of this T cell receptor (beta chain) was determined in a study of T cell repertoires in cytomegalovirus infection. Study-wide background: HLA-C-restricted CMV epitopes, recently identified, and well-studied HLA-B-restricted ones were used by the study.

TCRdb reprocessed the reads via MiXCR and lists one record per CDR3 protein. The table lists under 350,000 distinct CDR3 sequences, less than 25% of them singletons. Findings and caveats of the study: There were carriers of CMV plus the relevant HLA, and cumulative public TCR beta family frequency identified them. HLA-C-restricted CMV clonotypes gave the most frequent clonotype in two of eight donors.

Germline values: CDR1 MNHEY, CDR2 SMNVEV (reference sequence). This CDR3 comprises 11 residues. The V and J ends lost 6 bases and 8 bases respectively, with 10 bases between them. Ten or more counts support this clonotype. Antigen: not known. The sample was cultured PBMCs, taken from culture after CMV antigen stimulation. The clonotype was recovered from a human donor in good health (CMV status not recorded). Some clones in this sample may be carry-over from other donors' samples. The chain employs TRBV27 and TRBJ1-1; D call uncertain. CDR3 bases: TGTGCCAGCAGCTTGGGCGGCGAAGCTTTCTTT. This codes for CASSLGGEAFF.